The rows below give T cell receptor beta chains drawn from one sample of a study of regulatory T cells in long-lasting Graves disease. MiXCR, applied by TCRdb to the multiplex PCR reads, yields one record per CDR3 protein. The sample has around 480,000 distinct CDR3 sequences; 15% to 20% are singletons. The same sample was also studied in work on T cells in Graves' hyperthyroidism and ophthalmopathy.

Sample: peripheral blood mononuclear cells (PBMCs), taken at new diagnosis, from a patient treated with antithyroid drugs. These receptors all stem from a woman aged 35-60 years with Graves disease. Each CDR3 is given with its conserved first and last residue. D genes are given only for firm matches. Size is stated for part of the rows, as once, few or many counts, or as a class when the clone is expanded.

v_call,j_call,d_call,clone_size,cdr3_nt,cdr3_aa
TRBV7-2,TRBJ2-1,TRBD2,NA,TGTGCCGCCCGAGGCGATTCAGCGGGGGGGATTATAACGTCCTACAATGAGCAGTTCTTC,CAARGDSAGGIITSYNEQFF
TRBV9,TRBJ2-3,NA,few,TGTGCCAGCAGCGGCTTAAGAGATACGCAGTATTTT,CASSGLRDTQYF
TRBV24-1,TRBJ1-2,TRBD1,many,TGTGCCACTCACAAGACAGGGGGCGAGGTTTATGGCTACACCTTC,CATHKTGGEVYGYTF
TRBV10-3,TRBJ2-2,NA,few,TGTGCCATCAGAGGGGCAGGTCGAAGCACCGGGGAGCTGTTTTTT,CAIRGAGRSTGELFF
TRBV24-1,TRBJ1-2,TRBD1,NA,TGTGCCACCAGTGATTTAGACAGGGAGATGGATGGCTACACCTTC,CATSDLDREMDGYTF
TRBV2,TRBJ2-5,NA,many,TGTGCCAGCAGGTCCCACACCACAGTGGGCGAGACCCAGTACTTC,CASRSHTTVGETQYF
TRBV2,TRBJ1-2,TRBD1,many,TGTGCCAGCAGTGAAGGGAGGGACAGGGCTGGCTACACCTTC,CASSEGRDRAGYTF
TRBV20-1,TRBJ2-1,TRBD2,many,TGCAGTGCTAGAGATTCGAAGACTAGCGGGGGCCCCAGCTCCTACAATGAGCAGTTCTTC,CSARDSKTSGGPSSYNEQFF
TRBV19,TRBJ1-6,NA,NA,TGTGCCAGTAGTATCAACGGGCCCAATTCACCCCTCCACTTT,CASSINGPNSPLHF
TRBV6-1,TRBJ1-3,NA,few,TGTGCCAGCAGAGAACAGGGCTCTGGAAACACCATATATTTT,CASREQGSGNTIYF
TRBV15,TRBJ2-7,NA,NA,TGTGCCACCAGCAGAGATGCTCCGGGGGTAGGCTACGAGCAGTACTTC,CATSRDAPGVGYEQYF
TRBV28,TRBJ1-6,NA,few,TGTGCCAGCAGTTTACGGGTCCTTTATAATTCACCCCTCCACTTT,CASSLRVLYNSPLHF
TRBV7-9,TRBJ2-1,TRBD2,NA,TGTGCCAGCAGCTCCTCCCGAGTACTAGCGGGGGGGGACAATGAGCAGTTCTTC,CASSSSRVLAGGDNEQFF
TRBV6-5,TRBJ1-1,TRBD1,many,TGTGCCAGCAGCTATGCAGGGGGCACTGAAGCTTTCTTT,CASSYAGGTEAFF
TRBV5-6,TRBJ1-2,TRBD1,NA,TGTGCCAGCAGCTTACAGGGGACTTACTCGTTGGGCTACACCTTC,CASSLQGTYSLGYTF
TRBV5-4,TRBJ2-5,NA,many,TGTGCCAGCAGCTTGGAGGCTAGGGGTTCGGAGACCCAGTACTTC,CASSLEARGSETQYF
TRBV30,TRBJ1-4,NA,few,TGTGCCTGGAGCGCACCCGGGACACCAGCAACTAATGAAAAACTGTTTTTT,CAWSAPGTPATNEKLFF
TRBV9,TRBJ1-5,TRBD1,NA,TGTGCCAGCAGCGCGGGAACAGGGACAGTGGAGCCCCAGCATTTT,CASSAGTGTVEPQHF
TRBV7-9,TRBJ1-1,NA,NA,TGTGCCAGCAGCTTGCTGTCAGACACTGAAGCTTTCTTT,CASSLLSDTEAFF
TRBV6-1,TRBJ2-1,TRBD2,many,TGTGCCGGCAGTGAGGGGACTAGCGGGGGCGATGAGCAGTTCTTC,CAGSEGTSGGDEQFF
TRBV9,TRBJ2-2,NA,NA,TGTGCCAGCAGCGTAGCTCGGGTTACCGCGGACACCGGGGAGCTGTTTTTT,CASSVARVTADTGELFF
TRBV28,TRBJ2-4,NA,NA,TGTGCCAGCAGTTTGGACCTTCCAACAAACATTCAGTACTTC,CASSLDLPTNIQYF
TRBV6-5,TRBJ1-2,NA,NA,TGTGCCAGCAGTTACCCTCCGCAGATTTCATATGGCTACACCTTC,CASSYPPQISYGYTF